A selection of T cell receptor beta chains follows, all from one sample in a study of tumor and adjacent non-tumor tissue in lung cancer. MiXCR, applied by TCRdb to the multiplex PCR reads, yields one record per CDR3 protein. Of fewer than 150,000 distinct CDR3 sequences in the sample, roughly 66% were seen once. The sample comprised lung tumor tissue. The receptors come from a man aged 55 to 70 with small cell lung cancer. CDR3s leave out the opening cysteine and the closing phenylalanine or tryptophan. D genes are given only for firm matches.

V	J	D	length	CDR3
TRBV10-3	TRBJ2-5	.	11	ATYAEGRKTQY
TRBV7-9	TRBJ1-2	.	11	ASSLLGLYGYT
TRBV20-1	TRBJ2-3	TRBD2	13	NAAGTSGQTDTQY
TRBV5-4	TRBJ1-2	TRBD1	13	ANSLGGGSIHGYT
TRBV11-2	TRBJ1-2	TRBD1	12	ASSSVRTGYGYT
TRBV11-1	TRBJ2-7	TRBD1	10	GSSGQGREQY
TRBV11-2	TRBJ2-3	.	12	ASSMRHGTDTQY
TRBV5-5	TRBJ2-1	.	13	ASSKVGQGMNEQF
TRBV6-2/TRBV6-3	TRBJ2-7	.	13	ASSYHGRNSYEQY
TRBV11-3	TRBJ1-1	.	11	VSNKEGGTEAF
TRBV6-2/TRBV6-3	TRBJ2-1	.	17	ASSQRLTGGPSSYKEQF
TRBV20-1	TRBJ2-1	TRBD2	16	SARDRIRSGRFYNEQF
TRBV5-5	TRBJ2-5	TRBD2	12	ASSLSGTKETQY
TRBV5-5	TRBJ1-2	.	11	ASSSIRGDGYT
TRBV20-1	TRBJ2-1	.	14	SAEEGGAISYNEQF
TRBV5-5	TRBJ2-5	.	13	ASIRLVAAQETQY
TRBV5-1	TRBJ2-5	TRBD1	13	ASSLAGTGSETQY
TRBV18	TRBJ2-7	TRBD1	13	ASSGPGQGSYEQY
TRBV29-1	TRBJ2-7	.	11	SVEGEGGDEQY
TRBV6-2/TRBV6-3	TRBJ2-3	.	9	ASSILNTQY
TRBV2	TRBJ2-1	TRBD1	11	ASSWDRGNEQF